One TCR beta chain is described in this entry. This specimen belongs to a study of CD8 T cells in Susac syndrome. TEMRA cells were enriched by FACS, while CD8+ and CD4+ T cells were obtained through a negative isolation that was performed magnetically. cDNA came from 0.5 to 1 ug RNA primed by random hexamers. A multiplex approach, immunoSEQ multiplex PCR, amplified TCR beta CDR3 across 54 Vbeta and 13 Jbeta. From the immunoSEQ multiplex PCR reads, TCRdb called clonotypes with MiXCR, one entry per CDR3 protein. The sample holds a few hundred thousand distinct CDR3 sequences, about 95% seen once. With 5 bases removed from V and 1 base from J, the gap between germline ends came to 10 bases. Germline assignment: CDR1 SGHTA and CDR2 FQGNSA. CDR3 length: 14 amino acids.

The TCR originated in a human donor with Susac syndrome. The chain joins TRBV7-2 to TRBJ2-3; the D gene is possibly TRBD1 (5 bases). The sample taken for sequencing was CD4+ T cells from PBMCs. CDR3 residues: CASSPSRGTDTQYF. The CDR3 nucleotides are TGTGCCAGCAGCCCAAGCAGGGGCACAGATACGCAGTATTTT.